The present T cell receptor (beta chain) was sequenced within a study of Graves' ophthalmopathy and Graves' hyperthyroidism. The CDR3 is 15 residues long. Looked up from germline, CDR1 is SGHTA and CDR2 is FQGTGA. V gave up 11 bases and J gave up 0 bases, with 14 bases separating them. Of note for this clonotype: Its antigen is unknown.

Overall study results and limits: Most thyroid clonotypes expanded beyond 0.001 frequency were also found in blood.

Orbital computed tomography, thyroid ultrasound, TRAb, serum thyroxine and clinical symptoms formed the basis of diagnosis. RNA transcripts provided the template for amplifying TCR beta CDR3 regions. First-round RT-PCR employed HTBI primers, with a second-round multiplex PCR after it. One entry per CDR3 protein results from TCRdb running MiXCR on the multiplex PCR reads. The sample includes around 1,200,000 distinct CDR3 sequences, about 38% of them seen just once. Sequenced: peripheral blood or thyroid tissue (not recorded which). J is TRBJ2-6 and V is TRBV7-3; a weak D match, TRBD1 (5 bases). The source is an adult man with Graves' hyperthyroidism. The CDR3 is CAWSEDNSGANVLTF. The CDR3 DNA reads TGTGCCTGGAGTGAGGACAACTCTGGGGCCAACGTCCTGACTTTC.